These 25 T cell receptor beta chains were sequenced from one sample in a study of response to subunit inactivated influenza vaccine. TCRdb re-analysed the RT-PCR reads in MiXCR, keeping a single row per CDR3 protein. The sample has under 850,000 distinct CDR3 sequences, roughly 20% seen once; the top ten hold 11%. The sample here was PBMCs from blood, taken 5 days after vaccination. The receptors stem from a man in his fifties who received an inactivated influenza vaccine.

The chain links TRBV27 to TRBJ2-2; TRBD2 agrees at 7 bases. Germline CDR1 is MNHEY and CDR2 is SMNVEV (reference sequence). The V and J ends lost 7 bases and 3 bases, in that order; junction bases with no gene match: 8. CDR3 length: 15 residues. As DNA, the CDR3 is TGTGCCAGCACTGGAGCGGGGCGGTACACCGGGGAGCTGTTTTTT. Translation: CASTGAGRYTGELFF.

This clonotype was seen more than once but under ten times. The CDR3 DNA reads as TGCAGTGCTAGGCCCAGGGGCATTGGAAACACCATATATTTT. This translates into CSARPRGIGNTIYF. V is TRBV20-1 and J is TRBJ1-3; D might be TRBD1 (6 bases). The CDR3 loop spans 14 amino acids. Germline V gene data show CDR1 as DFQATT and CDR2 as SNEGSKA (reference sequence). V was pared by 3 bases and J by 3 bases, with 12 bases between.

This clonotype has only a few counts. The germline gene is not matched at one end of the junction; a read error may be the cause. The V and J genes are TRBV5-6 and TRBJ2-4; the match to TRBD2 covers 8 bases. CDR3 length equals 16 residues. Germline V gene data show CDR1 as SGHDT and CDR2 as YYEEEE. The CDR3 coding sequence is TGTGCCAGCAGCTTGGGGGCCGGGAGGGCCATAAACATTCAGTACTTC. Its translation: CASSLGAGRAINIQYF. The full variable domain, rest sourced from reference TRBV5-6 and TRBJ2-4, is DAGVTQSPTHLIKTRGQQVTLRCSPKSGHDTVSWYQQALGQGPQFIFQYYEEEERQRGNFPDRFSGHQFPNYSSELNVNALLLGDSALYLCASSLGAGRAINIQYFGAGTRLSVL.

The chain uses TRBV20-1 and TRBJ1-2, with D uncertain. Germline loops: CDR1 DFQATT, CDR2 SNEGSKA (reference sequence). This CDR3 contains 13 residues. V was pared by 4 bases and J by 1 base, with 10 bases between. CDR3 region: CSATVSFNYGYTF. CDR3 nucleotides: TGCAGTGCTACAGTTTCCTTTAACTATGGCTACACCTTC.

The chain recombines TRBV6-5 with TRBJ1-6; D uncertain. The germline V gene encodes CDR1 MNHEY and CDR2 SVGAGI. The CDR3 sequence is 14 residues long. V was clipped by 3 bases and J by 8 bases, with 11 bases between them. The CDR3, as DNA: TGTGCCAGCAGTTATAGGGAACGGGATTCACCCCTCCACTTT. Its translation: CASSYRERDSPLHF.

The chain is built from TRBV7-9 and TRBJ2-3; D may be TRBD1 or TRBD2 (6 bases each). CDR1 and CDR2 (germline): SEHNR, FQNEAQ (reference sequence). Trimming stripped 4 bases from V and 9 bases from J, with 23 bases between. This CDR3 has 16 residues. The CDR3 sequence is CASSWGAGRTGGTQYF. The CDR3 DNA reads as TGTGCCAGCAGCTGGGGGGCAGGCAGGACCGGGGGCACGCAGTATTTT.

The rearrangement links TRBV6-5 to TRBJ1-1; D not certain. The CDR3 extends over 17 amino acids. Germline V gene sequence: CDR1 MNHEY, CDR2 SVGAGI. The germline V and J ends were trimmed by 2 bases and 1 base, with 17 bases remaining between them. The CDR3 loop is CASSYGGDFNRNTEAFF. Written as DNA, the CDR3 is TGTGCCAGCAGTTACGGCGGGGATTTTAATAGGAACACTGAAGCTTTCTTT.

CDR3 protein: CSVEDPAGSYEQYF. CDR3 nucleotides: TGCAGCGTTGAAGATCCGGCAGGATCCTACGAGCAGTACTTC. The chain uses TRBV29-1 and TRBJ2-7; no definite D call. V lost 0 bases and J 1 base, leaving 10 bases between the germline ends. CDR3 length equals 14 residues. Germline CDR1 SQVTM, CDR2 ANQGSEA.

This clonotype was counted many times. This sequence joins TRBV12-3 or TRBV12-4 and TRBJ1-2, with a weak D call TRBD1 (5 bases). The CDR3 runs to 14 residues. Trimming stripped 3 bases from V and 0 bases from J, with 8 bases between. CDR3 in amino acids: CASSFGTANYGYTF. The CDR3 DNA reads TGTGCCAGCAGTTTTGGGACGGCTAACTATGGCTACACCTTC.

V usage is TRBV5-1 and J usage is TRBJ2-7; 11 bases agree with TRBD1. With V trimmed by 1 base and J by 5 bases, 5 bases remained unmatched. The CDR3 runs to 15 residues. Germline-derived CDR1 and CDR2 are SGHRS and YFSETQ. The CDR3 DNA reads as TGCGCCAGCAGCTTGACCGGGACAGGGGGAAACGAGCAGTACTTC. This gives the protein CASSLTGTGGNEQYF.

Here the CDR3 DNA reads TGCAGTGCTACAGGGAATGGCTACACCTTC. It codes for CSATGNGYTF. The rearrangement links TRBV20-1 to TRBJ1-2; D perhaps matches TRBD1 (5 bases). The CDR3 loop spans 10 amino acids. Deletions cut 4 bases from V and 6 bases from J, with 6 bases between. Germline V gene lookup returns CDR1 DFQATT and CDR2 SNEGSKA (reference sequence).

The CDR3 region is CASRTRGGELFF. CDR3 DNA sequence: TGTGCCAGCAGGACCAGGGGTGGGGAGCTGTTTTTT. The chain uses TRBV27 and TRBJ2-2, with D perhaps TRBD1 (6 bases). V was cut by 6 bases and J by 8 bases, with 10 bases left in between. Germline CDR1 and CDR2: MNHEY and SMNVEV (reference sequence). The CDR3 runs 12 residues.

This clonotype was detected only a few times. The V gene is TRBV10-3, the J gene TRBJ1-5, with D possibly being TRBD1 (5 bases). This CDR3 has 14 amino acids. Germline V gene sequence: CDR1 ENHRY, CDR2 SYGVKD. Trimming stripped 6 bases from V and 2 bases from J, with 11 bases between. This chain's CDR3 is CAISRDGGNQPQHF. The CDR3 DNA reads TGTGCCATCAGCCGGGACGGAGGCAATCAGCCCCAGCATTTT.

The chain recombines TRBV7-8 with TRBJ2-7, with 11 bases identical to TRBD2. The CDR3 covers 16 residues. Per germline, CDR1 SGHVS and CDR2 FQNEAQ. Losses at the gene ends were 0 bases for V and 10 bases for J; bases not matched to a gene: 11. The DNA of the CDR3 is TGTGCCAGCAGCTTAGCGCCACCTAGCGGGAGGCTATCACAGTACTTC. Protein sequence: CASSLAPPSGRLSQYF.

The chain joins TRBV28 to TRBJ1-6; TRBD1 matches 8 bases. Germline lookup yields CDR1 MDHEN and CDR2 SYDVKM. J gave up 3 bases and V 6 bases, and 13 bases lay outside the gene matches. The CDR3 extends over 18 amino acids. For the CDR3, the DNA is TGTGCCAGCAGACCTATAACAGGGGGTCTAGGCTATAATTCACCCCTCCACTTT. Its protein is CASRPITGGLGYNSPLHF.

V and J are TRBV12-3 or TRBV12-4 and TRBJ1-1, with TRBD1 as a possible D gene (5 bases). V lost 1 base, J lost 3 bases, and 15 bases lay in between. CDR3 length equals 16 residues. The CDR3 protein is CASSLDHWGKDTEAFF. DNA for the CDR3: TGTGCCAGCAGTTTAGATCATTGGGGGAAGGACACTGAAGCTTTCTTT.

The V gene is TRBV6-2 or TRBV6-3, the J gene TRBJ1-1, with D perhaps TRBD1 (6 bases). This CDR3 is built from 18 residues. Trimming removed 2 bases from V and 6 bases from J, with 25 bases in between. Germline CDR1 and CDR2: MNHEY and SVGEGT. CDR3 nucleotides: TGTGCCAGCAGTTACGGCAGGCGGACAGCCTTATCGGGGGCTGAAGCTTTCTTT. Amino acid sequence: CASSYGRRTALSGAEAFF.

The table lists this clonotype with a few counts. This sequence joins TRBV12-3 or TRBV12-4 and TRBJ2-7; the match to TRBD1 covers 9 bases. With V trimmed by 5 bases and J by 3 bases, 8 bases remained unmatched. The CDR3 contains 15 residues. The CDR3 loop reads CASSEGTGYDYEQYF. The CDR3 coding sequence is TGTGCCAGCAGTGAAGGGACAGGGTACGACTACGAGCAGTACTTC.

This clonotype has more than one count but fewer than ten. This chain uses TRBV5-6 with TRBJ1-5; 11 bases line up with TRBD1. The CDR3 consists of 15 residues. Germline V CDR1 and CDR2: SGHDT, YYEEEE. V shed 4 bases and J 4 bases; nucleotides not matched to a gene: 4. The CDR3 coding sequence is TGTGCCAGCAGCAGGACAGGGGGCCTAAATCAGCCCCAGCATTTT. Protein product: CASSRTGGLNQPQHF.

There are a few counts of this clonotype. The chain uses TRBV21-1 and TRBJ2-3. TRBV21-1 is an annotated pseudogene. CDR3 size: 13 residues. The CDR3 reads CARLGGFTDTQYF. The CDR3 DNA follows: TGTGCCAGGCTCGGCGGATTCACAGATACGCAGTATTTT.

Many counts were recorded for this clonotype. The genes are TRBV9 and TRBJ2-6; no definite D call. V was shortened by 6 bases and J by 2 bases, with 9 bases between the two germline ends. Germline assignment: CDR1 SGDLS and CDR2 YYNGEE. The CDR3 covers 14 residues. The CDR3 DNA follows: TGTGCCAGCAAACGAGATCCTGGGGCCAACGTCCTGACTTTC. This codes for CASKRDPGANVLTF.

The chain uses TRBV20-1 and TRBJ1-2; tentative D call: TRBD1 (5 bases). Trimming removed 0 bases from V and 7 bases from J, with 18 bases in between. In germline, CDR1 is DFQATT, CDR2 SNEGSKA (reference sequence). The CDR3 runs 15 residues. CDR3 residues: CSARDPDGAVGGYTF. The DNA for the CDR3 is TGCAGTGCTAGAGATCCGGATGGGGCGGTAGGTGGCTACACCTTC.

This clonotype was found a few times. CDR3 nucleotides: TGCAGTGCTAGCCCAGGGGACAATCAGCCCCAGCATTTT. Its translation: CSASPGDNQPQHF. J is TRBJ1-5 and V is TRBV20-1; possibly TRBD1 for D (6 bases). Per germline, CDR1 DFQATT and CDR2 SNEGSKA (reference sequence). This CDR3 is built from 13 residues. The V end was cut by 3 bases, the J end by 3 bases, with 9 bases between.

The J gene is TRBJ2-1, the V gene TRBV18, with 9 bases aligning to TRBD1. CDR3 size: 15 residues. CDR1 and CDR2 from the germline V gene are KGHSH and LQKENI. Trimming removed 3 bases from V and 12 bases from J; junction bases left unmatched: 12. CDR3 DNA sequence: TGTGCCAGCTCACCGTCCCGGGACAGGGAAGGGCGGCAGTTCTTC. It specifies CASSPSRDREGRQFF.

This clonotype turned up a few times. The chain is built from TRBV20-1 and TRBJ1-2; the match to TRBD1 covers 8 bases. With 5 bases clipped from V and 4 bases from J, the junction kept 9 bases outside the gene matches. CDR1 is DFQATT and CDR2 is SNEGSKA in the germline V gene (reference sequence). The CDR3 spans 14 residues. The CDR3 reads CSAGQGARAYGYTF. CDR3 in DNA: TGCAGTGCTGGTCAGGGGGCTCGGGCCTATGGCTACACCTTC.